A single TCR beta chain is shown here with its context. The antigen remains unidentified. This entry is derived from a study of cytomegalovirus exposure and HLA in healthy donors. The germline CDR1 and CDR2 sequences are SGDLS and YYNGEE. CDR3 length: 15 residues. V was pared by 5 bases and J by 3 bases, with 7 bases of the junction left unmatched. Data came from immunoSEQ multiplex PCR; TCRdb stores just in-frame clones and leaves some out. The sample contains 250,000 to 300,000 clones, about 86% of which appear only once. The study drew the donors from its roughly 120-subject validation cohort, separate from the approximately 670-subject first cohort. The study, taken as a whole, reports: In vitro testing confirmed a few CMV-associated chains as specific for CMV antigens. A list of about 180 TCR beta chains associated with cytomegalovirus was given. Per published reports, the classifier diagnosed cytomegalovirus status with high specificity and sensitivity.

The sequenced sample consisted of PBMCs. This sequence was found in a woman aged 18-29 years in good health and CMV-seronegative. This chain connects TRBV9 to TRBJ2-2; 7 bases align to TRBD2. The CDR3 DNA is TGTGCCAGCAGGGCCTGGGGGGGAGACACCGGGGAGCTGTTTTTT. Translating gives CASRAWGGDTGELFF.